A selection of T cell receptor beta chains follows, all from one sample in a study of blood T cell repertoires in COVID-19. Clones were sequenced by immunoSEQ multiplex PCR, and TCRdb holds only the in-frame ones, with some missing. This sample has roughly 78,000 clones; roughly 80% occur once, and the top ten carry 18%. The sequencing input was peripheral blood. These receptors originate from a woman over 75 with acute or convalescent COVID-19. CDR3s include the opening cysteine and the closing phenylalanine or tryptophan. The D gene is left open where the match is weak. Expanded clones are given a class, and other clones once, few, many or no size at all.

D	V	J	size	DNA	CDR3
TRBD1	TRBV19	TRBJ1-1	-	TGTGCCAGTAGTATATCGGGACAGGGGGGCACTGAAGCTTTCTTT	CASSISGQGGTEAFF
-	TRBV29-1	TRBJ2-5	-	TGCAACGTTGGGCCCGGGGGTAAGGAGACCCAGTACTTC	CNVGPGGKETQYF
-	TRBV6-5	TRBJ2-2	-	TGTGCCACCTATTCAAGGCAGGGCCGCACCGGGGAGCTGTTTTTT	CATYSRQGRTGELFF
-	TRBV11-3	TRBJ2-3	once	TGTGCCAGCAGCTTAGACCCTAGGGATACGCAGTATTTT	CASSLDPRDTQYF
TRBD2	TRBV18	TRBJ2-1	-	TGTGCCAGCTCCCCTAGCGGCCAGGTTTCCGATGAGCAGTTCTTC	CASSPSGQVSDEQFF
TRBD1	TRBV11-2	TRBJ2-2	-	TGTGCCAGCAGCATCGGACAGGAAAGGTCCGGGGAGCTGTTTTTT	CASSIGQERSGELFF
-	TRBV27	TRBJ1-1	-	TGTGCCAGCAGCCGTCGGGGGTTGGGCACTGAAGCTTTCTTT	CASSRRGLGTEAFF
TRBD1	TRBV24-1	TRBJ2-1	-	TGTGCCACCAGTGAGGGACAGGAGTACAATGAGCAGTTCTTC	CATSEGQEYNEQFF
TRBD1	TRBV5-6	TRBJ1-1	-	TGTGCCAGCAGCTTCCGGACAGGGGGTAGCACTGAAGCTTTCTTT	CASSFRTGGSTEAFF
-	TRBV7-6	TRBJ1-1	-	TGTGCCAGCAGCCAGGGGCAGGGGATGAACACTGAAGCTTTCTTT	CASSQGQGMNTEAFF
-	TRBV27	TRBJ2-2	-	TGTGCCAGCAGTTTTAAGAACACCGGGGAGCTGTTTTTT	CASSFKNTGELFF
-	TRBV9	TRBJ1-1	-	TGTGCCAGCAGTACAGCAGACACTGAAGCTTTCTTT	CASSTADTEAFF
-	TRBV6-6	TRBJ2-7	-	TGTGCCAGCAGTTACCGGCTTCAGGGTTCCGAGCAGTACTTC	CASSYRLQGSEQYF
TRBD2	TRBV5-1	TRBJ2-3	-	TGCGCCAGCAGCTTGATTAGCGGGCAGACAGATACGCAGTATTTT	CASSLISGQTDTQYF
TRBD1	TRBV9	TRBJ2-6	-	TGTGCCAGCAGCCCGACAGGGGTTCCTGGGGCCAACGTCCTGACTTTC	CASSPTGVPGANVLTF
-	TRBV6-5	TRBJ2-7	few	TGTGCCAGCAACGAGCGGCAGACCTACGAGCAGTACTTC	CASNERQTYEQYF
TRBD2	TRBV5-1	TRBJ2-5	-	TGCGCCAGCAGCAGGGAACTAGCGGGAGAAGAGACCCAGTACTTC	CASSRELAGEETQYF
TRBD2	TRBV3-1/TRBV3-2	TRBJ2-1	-	TGTGCCAGCAGCAGACGGGGACTAGCGGGAGGGCCTGGGGGGAATGAGCAGTTCTTC	CASSRRGLAGGPGGNEQFF
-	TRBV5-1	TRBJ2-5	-	TGCGCCAGCAGCTTGCGGGTTGAGGAGACCCAGTACTTC	CASSLRVEETQYF
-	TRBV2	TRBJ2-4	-	TGTGCCAGCAGCCAGCGGCGCGCACTAGCCAAAAACATTCAGTACTTC	CASSQRRALAKNIQYF
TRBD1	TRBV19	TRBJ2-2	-	TGTGCCAGTAGTATTTGGGGCAGGGGGCAGGTCGGGGAGCTGTTTTTT	CASSIWGRGQVGELFF
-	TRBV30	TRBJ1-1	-	TGTGCCTGGAGTGTACAACAGGGACGGTCTTTCTTT	CAWSVQQGRSFF
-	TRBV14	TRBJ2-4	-	TGTGCCAGCAGGTTTCCGGGAGCATTTCTAGCCAAAAACATTCAGTACTTC	CASRFPGAFLAKNIQYF
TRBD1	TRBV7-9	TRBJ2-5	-	TGTGCCAGCAGCTCCCTGGGGACAGGGGCCCCCGAGACCCAGTACTTC	CASSSLGTGAPETQYF
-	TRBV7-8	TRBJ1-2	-	TGTGCCAGCAGCGCCAGGGCTAACTATGGCTACACCTTC	CASSARANYGYTF
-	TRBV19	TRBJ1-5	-	TGTGCCAGTAGTTATGGCGGACAGATGAATCAGCCCCAGCATTTT	CASSYGGQMNQPQHF
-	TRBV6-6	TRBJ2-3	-	TGTGCCAGCAGCCAGGCGACAGCCGCGGATACGCAGTATTTT	CASSQATAADTQYF
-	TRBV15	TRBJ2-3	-	TGTGCCACCAGCAGAACTCTCGAAGGCACAGATACGCAGTATTTT	CATSRTLEGTDTQYF
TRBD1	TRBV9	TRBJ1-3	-	TGTGCCAGCAGCGTTAATCCGGGACAGGGAGCAGGAAACACCATATATTTT	CASSVNPGQGAGNTIYF
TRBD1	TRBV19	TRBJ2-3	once	TGTGCCAGTAGTATGGGACAGGGAAACACAGATACGCAGTATTTT	CASSMGQGNTDTQYF
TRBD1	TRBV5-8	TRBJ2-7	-	TGTGCCAGCAGCTCCCGGCAGGGGGCATCCTACGAGCAGTACTTC	CASSSRQGASYEQYF
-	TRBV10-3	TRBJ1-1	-	TGTGCCATCAGTGAATTAGGCAGGGCTCCCACTGAAGCTTTCTTT	CAISELGRAPTEAFF
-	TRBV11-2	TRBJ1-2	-	TGTGCCAGCAGCCGCGGGAGGGGATTCACTACGGCGTATGGCTACACCTTC	CASSRGRGFTTAYGYTF
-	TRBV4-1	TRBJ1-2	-	TGCGCCAGCAGCCAAGAAACAGTGGATGGCTACACCTTC	CASSQETVDGYTF